These 29 T cell receptor beta chains were all obtained from the same sample, sequenced in a study of T cell responses to AZD1222 COVID-19 vaccine. Sequenced by immunoSEQ multiplex PCR; TCRdb stores in-frame clones only, minus some. The sample holds 150,000 or so clones, 91% seen once. Sequences were derived from peripheral blood, sampled on day 0 of AZD1222 vaccination. The source of these receptors is an adult in good health.

Only a few counts were recorded for this clone. This sequence joins TRBV23-1 and TRBJ2-1; D tentatively reads TRBD1 or TRBD2 (5 bases each). TRBV23-1 is placed among ORFs of uncertain function. V was shortened by 4 bases and J by 0 bases, with 7 bases between the two germline ends. CDR3 length: 14 residues. The DNA of the CDR3 is TGCGCCAGCAGTCGGGGGAGCTCCTACAATGAGCAGTTCTTC. This encodes CASSRGSSYNEQFF.

The genes are TRBV3-1 (or the pseudogene TRBV3-2) and TRBJ2-5, with D hard to call. In germline, CDR1 is LGHDT, CDR2 YNNKEL (reference sequence). Trimming took 1 base from V and 4 from J, leaving 7 bases between them. This CDR3 contains 13 residues. The chain's CDR3 is CASSQGFIETQYF. The CDR3 region has the DNA TGTGCCAGCAGCCAAGGCTTCATAGAGACCCAGTACTTC.

This chain connects TRBV9 to TRBJ2-3; the D is unclear. From germline, CDR1 is SGDLS and CDR2 YYNGEE. The CDR3 sequence is 15 residues long. V was cut by 2 bases and J by 4 bases, with 14 bases left in between. The DNA of the CDR3 is TGTGCCAGCAGCGTTCGGGCAGGCCCTCCAGATACGCAGTATTTT. Translated, it gives CASSVRAGPPDTQYF.

Points on this clone: A junction end diverges from the germline sequence, so it may reflect a read error. This sequence joins TRBV5-6 and TRBJ1-4; 7 nucleotides match TRBD1. The CDR3 length is 14 residues. CDR1 and CDR2 from the germline V gene are SGHDT and YYEEEE. CDR3 protein: CASGRGLSNEKLFF. DNA of the CDR3: TGTGCCAGCGGGAGGGGGCTCTCTAACGAAAAACTGTTTTTT. Based on the CDR3 plus reference TRBV5-6 and TRBJ1-4, the full variable domain is DAGVTQSPTHLIKTRGQQVTLRCSPKSGHDTVSWYQQALGQGPQFIFQYYEEEERQRGNFPDRFSGHQFPNYSSELNVNALLLGDSALYLCASGRGLSNEKLFFGSGTQLSVL.

This sequence joins TRBV7-9 and TRBJ2-7, with D possibly being TRBD2 (5 bases). V dropped 4 bases and J dropped 6 bases, with 7 bases sitting between them. CDR1 is SEHNR, CDR2 FQNEAQ, per germline (reference sequence). The CDR3 loop spans 11 amino acids. The chain's CDR3 is CASSSGIEQYF. The CDR3 DNA follows: TGTGCCAGCAGCTCGGGGATCGAGCAGTACTTC.

The chain carries TRBV10-1 and TRBJ1-5, with 7 bases aligning to TRBD1. The CDR3 covers 19 residues. Germline V gene lookup returns CDR1 WNHNN and CDR2 SYGVQD (reference sequence). V shed 7 bases and J 4 bases; nucleotides not matched to a gene: 22. The CDR3 reads CASINPWGSGTVGNQPQHF. CDR3 sequence (DNA): TGCGCCAGCATTAACCCTTGGGGTTCCGGGACAGTTGGTAATCAGCCCCAGCATTTT.

V usage is TRBV19 and J usage is TRBJ2-1; 8 nucleotides align to TRBD1. V dropped 8 bases and J dropped 7; count of bases not matched to a gene: 7. Per the germline V gene, CDR1 is LNHDA and CDR2 is SQIVND (reference sequence). CDR3 size: 13 residues. Written as DNA, the CDR3 is TGTGCCAGTCGGACAGGGACCAAGAATGAGCAGTTCTTC. This sequence encodes CASRTGTKNEQFF.

In its sample, this clone was seen once. The chain employs TRBV6-1 and TRBJ2-7; D gene ambiguous. Trimming took 3 bases from V and 0 from J, leaving 12 bases between them. The CDR3 is 15 residues long. Germline V gene sequence: CDR1 MNHNS, CDR2 SASEGT. As DNA, the CDR3 is TGTGCCAGCAGTGACCCCGGGCAGATCTCCTACGAGCAGTACTTC. Its protein is CASSDPGQISYEQYF.

The V call is TRBV4-3, the J call TRBJ2-2; no firm D call. Germline CDR1 and CDR2: LGHNA and YSLEER. CDR3 size: 12 residues. The V end was cut by 3 bases, the J end by 5 bases, with 4 bases between. The CDR3 bases are TGCGCCAGCAGCCATGGTACCGGGGAGCTGTTTTTT. This translates into CASSHGTGELFF.

The chain is built from TRBV5-4 and TRBJ2-1, with 7 bases aligning to TRBD1. The germline gives CDR1 SGHNT, CDR2 YYREEE (reference sequence). The CDR3 consists of 13 residues. V dropped 3 bases and J dropped 5; count of bases not matched to a gene: 2. The CDR3 protein is CASSYDRDNEQFF. As DNA, the CDR3 is TGTGCCAGCAGCTATGACAGGGACAATGAGCAGTTCTTC.

This chain uses TRBV4-2 with TRBJ1-6, with D maybe TRBD1 (5 bases). Germline CDR1 and CDR2: LGHNA and YNFKEQ. The CDR3 runs 13 residues. V gave up 0 bases and J gave up 14 bases, with 11 bases separating them. CDR3 DNA sequence: TGTGCCAGCAGCCAAGAGGCAGGGCGGGCCCTCCACTTT. This translates into CASSQEAGRALHF.

This rearrangement joins TRBV5-5 to TRBJ1-5; the D gene is possibly TRBD1 (5 bases). The V gene's germline CDR1 is SGHKS and CDR2 YYEKEE (reference sequence). V was pared by 4 bases and J by 0 bases, with 8 bases between. This CDR3 is 14 amino acids long. The CDR3 coding sequence is TGTGCCAGCAGCGGGGACGTTAGCAATCAGCCCCAGCATTTT. Its protein product is CASSGDVSNQPQHF.

This clone has just one count. The chain links TRBV19 to TRBJ1-5, with D tentatively TRBD1 (5 bases). Germline assignment: CDR1 LNHDA and CDR2 SQIVND (reference sequence). The CDR3 extends over 15 amino acids. Deletions cut 3 bases from V and 1 base from J, with 10 bases between. This CDR3 is CASSILGGSNQPQHF. The CDR3 DNA reads as TGTGCCAGTAGTATTTTGGGGGGGAGCAATCAGCCCCAGCATTTT.

V and J are TRBV5-1 and TRBJ1-2; no clear D gene. The V gene's germline CDR1 is SGHRS and CDR2 YFSETQ. The CDR3 has 12 amino acids. Between the trimmed V and J ends, which lost 3 bases and 2 bases, there was a span of 5 bases. CDR3 amino acids: CASSSDNYGYTF. CDR3 DNA sequence: TGCGCCAGCAGCTCCGACAACTATGGCTACACCTTC.

The chain links TRBV9 to TRBJ1-6, with D perhaps TRBD1 (5 bases). The V end was cut by 3 bases, the J end by 9 bases, with 13 bases between. Germline CDR1 and CDR2: SGDLS and YYNGEE. This CDR3 comprises 14 residues. This CDR3 reads CASSATGRLSPLHF. For the CDR3, the DNA is TGTGCCAGCAGCGCTACAGGTAGACTTTCACCCCTCCACTTT.

This chain connects TRBV5-1 to TRBJ1-1, with D possibly TRBD1 on 5 matching bases. The length of the CDR3 is 12 residues. From germline, CDR1 is SGHRS and CDR2 YFSETQ. Trimming cost V 2 bases and J 12 bases, with 14 bases left between them. This chain's CDR3 is CASSFGGGLTFF. CDR3 nucleotides: TGCGCCAGCAGCTTCGGGGGAGGGTTGACTTTCTTT. Together with reference TRBV5-1 and TRBJ1-1, the CDR3 gives the full variable domain: KAGVTQTPRYLIKTRGQQVTLSCSPISGHRSVSWYQQTPGQGLQFLFEYFSETQRNKGNFPGRFSGRQFSNSRSEMNVSTLELGDSALYLCASSFGGGLTFFGQGTRLTVV.

The chain is built from TRBV11-3 and TRBJ1-1; 7 positions agree with TRBD1. CDR3 length: 15 amino acids. Germline V gives CDR1 SGHNT, CDR2 YENEEA. J was trimmed by 5 bases and V by 5 bases; bases with no gene match: 11. The CDR3 here is CASSNAQGGQTEAFF. The CDR3 DNA reads TGTGCCAGCAGCAATGCCCAGGGGGGTCAAACTGAAGCTTTCTTT.

This chain links TRBV2 with TRBJ1-2; 9 bases map to TRBD1. This CDR3 region has 13 residues. Per the germline V gene, CDR1 is SNHLY and CDR2 is FYNNEI. Trimming removed 6 bases from V and 5 bases from J; junction bases left unmatched: 4. The CDR3: CASRATGGYGYTF. CDR3 in DNA: TGTGCCAGCAGGGCGACAGGGGGTTATGGCTACACCTTC.

The chain couples TRBV7-2 to TRBJ2-1; TRBD2 matches 10 bases. Germline V CDR1 and CDR2: SGHTA, FQGNSA. The CDR3 covers 15 residues. V shed 5 bases and J 7 bases; nucleotides not matched to a gene: 8. The CDR3 DNA reads as TGTGCCAGCAGCCCAGCAGCGGGAGGGGTGAATGAGCAGTTCTTC. Translating gives CASSPAAGGVNEQFF.

The genes are TRBV7-2 and TRBJ2-4; TRBD2 is a possible D gene (5 bases). This CDR3 has 16 amino acids. The germline V gene has CDR1 SGHTA and CDR2 FQGNSA. Trimming took off 4 bases at V and 3 bases at J, with 16 bases between the two ends. The CDR3 loop is CASSSPLRGGKNIQYF. The CDR3 DNA follows: TGTGCCAGCAGCTCCCCCCTCCGGGGTGGCAAAAACATTCAGTACTTC.

The chain couples TRBV7-2 to TRBJ1-6; D not resolved. The CDR3 length is 16 residues. Germline V gene sequence: CDR1 SGHTA, CDR2 FQGNSA. V was shortened by 3 bases and J by 0 bases, with 9 bases between the two germline ends. Written as DNA, the CDR3 is TGTGCCAGCAGCTTTGGTCCTAGCTCCTATAATTCACCCCTCCACTTT. As protein: CASSFGPSSYNSPLHF.

The rearrangement links TRBV2 to TRBJ1-6, with 9 bases that match TRBD1. V lost 7 bases to trimming and J lost 7 bases; unmatched junction nucleotides: 5. CDR3 length equals 14 residues. Per germline, CDR1 SNHLY and CDR2 FYNNEI. CDR3 nucleotide sequence: TGTGCCAGCACCATAGGGACAGGGAATTCACCCCTCCACTTT. This translates into CASTIGTGNSPLHF.

V is TRBV27 and J is TRBJ1-3; no clear D gene. Germline CDR1 and CDR2: MNHEY and SMNVEV (reference sequence). CDR3 length: 12 amino acids. The V end lost 8 bases, the J end lost 6 bases, and 11 bases lay between the germline ends. Here the CDR3 reads CASAGKENTIYF. CDR3 in DNA: TGTGCCAGCGCGGGAAAGGAAAACACCATATATTTT.

The rearrangement links TRBV18 to TRBJ2-7; TRBD2 aligns across 7 bases. Germline-derived CDR1 and CDR2 are KGHSH and LQKENI. CDR3 length: 13 amino acids. V was clipped by 2 bases and J by 5 bases; unmatched bases: 3. The CDR3 region is CASSPETSNEQYF. DNA for the CDR3: TGTGCCAGCTCACCAGAGACTAGCAACGAGCAGTACTTC.

This chain joins TRBV7-2 and TRBJ1-1; D remains ambiguous. In germline, CDR1 is SGHTA, CDR2 FQGNSA. The CDR3 extends over 13 amino acids. V was pared by 5 bases and J by 5 bases, with 12 bases between. The CDR3 loop is CASSLQVRTEAFF. The CDR3 region has the DNA TGTGCCAGCAGCCTCCAGGTGAGAACTGAAGCTTTCTTT.

This clone was found a few times. The CDR3 coding sequence is TGTGCCTGGTCCAGGAATTTGAACACTGAAGCTTTCTTT. This codes for CAWSRNLNTEAFF. The chain recombines TRBV30 with TRBJ1-1; D uncertain. The CDR3 is made up of 13 amino acids. CDR1 and CDR2 from the germline V gene are GTSNPN and SVGIG (reference sequence). Trimming removed 5 bases from V and 0 bases from J, with 10 bases in between.

V gene TRBV2 combines with J gene TRBJ2-4; D is perhaps TRBD1 or TRBD2 (5 bases each). V lost 11 bases and J lost 4, with 18 bases in between. In germline, CDR1 is SNHLY, CDR2 FYNNEI. The CDR3 sequence is 14 residues long. CDR3 DNA: TGTGCCGGGCATAAAGCGAGGGGAAAAAACATTCAGTACTTC. Its protein product is CAGHKARGKNIQYF.

This sequence joins TRBV5-1 and TRBJ2-5; TRBD2 matches 9 bases. In germline, CDR1 is SGHRS, CDR2 YFSETQ. J gave up 0 bases and V 0 bases, and 3 bases lay outside the gene matches. This CDR3 contains 16 residues. The CDR3 loop is CASSLEPSGDQETQYF. CDR3 DNA sequence: TGCGCCAGCAGCTTGGAGCCTAGCGGGGACCAAGAGACCCAGTACTTC.

The J gene is TRBJ2-1, the V gene TRBV11-3, with 11 bases identical to TRBD2. Trimming cost V 4 bases and J 4 bases; bases outside gene matches: 9. The CDR3 runs to 17 residues. Germline CDR1 is SGHNT and CDR2 is YENEEA. The CDR3 loop reads CASSSDPTSGEYNEQFF. CDR3 DNA sequence: TGTGCCAGCAGCTCCGACCCGACTAGCGGGGAATACAATGAGCAGTTCTTC.